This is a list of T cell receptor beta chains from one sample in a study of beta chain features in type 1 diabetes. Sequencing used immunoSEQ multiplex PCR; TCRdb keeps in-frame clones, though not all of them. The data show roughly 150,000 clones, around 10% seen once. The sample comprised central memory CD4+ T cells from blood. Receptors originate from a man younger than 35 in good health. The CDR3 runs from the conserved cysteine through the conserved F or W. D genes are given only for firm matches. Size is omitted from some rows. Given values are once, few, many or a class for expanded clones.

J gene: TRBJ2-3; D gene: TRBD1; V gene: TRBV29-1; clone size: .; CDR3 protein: CSVERDRATDTQYF; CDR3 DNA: TGCAGCGTTGAAAGGGACAGAGCAACAGATACGCAGTATTTT
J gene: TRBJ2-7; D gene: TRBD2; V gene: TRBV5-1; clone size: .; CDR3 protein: CASSSSGGTSYEQYF; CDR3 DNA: TGCGCCAGCAGCTCTAGCGGGGGGACCTCCTACGAGCAGTACTTC
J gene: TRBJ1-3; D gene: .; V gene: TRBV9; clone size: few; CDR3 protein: CASSVRGGNTIYF; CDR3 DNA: TGTGCCAGCAGCGTAAGGGGTGGAAACACCATATATTTT
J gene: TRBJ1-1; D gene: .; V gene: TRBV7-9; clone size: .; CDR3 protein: CASSLDLEAFF; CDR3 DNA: TGTGCCAGCAGCTTAGATCTAGAAGCTTTCTTT
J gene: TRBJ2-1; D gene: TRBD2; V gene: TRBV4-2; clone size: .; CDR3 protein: CASSQEWREYNEQFF; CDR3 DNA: TGTGCCAGCAGCCAAGAATGGCGGGAGTACAATGAGCAGTTCTTC
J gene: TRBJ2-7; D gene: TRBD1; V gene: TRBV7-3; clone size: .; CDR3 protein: CASSLQPGGKVYEQYF; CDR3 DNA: TGTGCCAGCAGCCTACAACCAGGGGGTAAGGTCTACGAGCAGTACTTC
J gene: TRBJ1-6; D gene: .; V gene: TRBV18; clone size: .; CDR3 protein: CASSPGGDNSPLHF; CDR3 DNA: TGTGCCAGCTCACCAGGGGGGGATAATTCACCCCTCCACTTT
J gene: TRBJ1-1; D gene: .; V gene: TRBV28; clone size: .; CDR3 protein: CASSLRAAYTEAFF; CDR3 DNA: TGTGCCAGCAGTTTAAGGGCTGCCTACACTGAAGCTTTCTTT
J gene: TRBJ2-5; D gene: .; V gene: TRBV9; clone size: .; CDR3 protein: CASSVMPGTGQETQYF; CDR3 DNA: TGTGCCAGCAGCGTAATGCCCGGGACGGGGCAAGAGACCCAGTACTTC
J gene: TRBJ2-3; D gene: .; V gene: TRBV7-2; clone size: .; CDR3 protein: CVSGGTDTQYF; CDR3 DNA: TGTGTCAGCGGAGGCACAGATACGCAGTATTTT
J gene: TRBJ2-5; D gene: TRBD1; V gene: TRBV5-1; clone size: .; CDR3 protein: CASSPQGAQETQYF; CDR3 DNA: TGCGCCAGCAGTCCACAGGGGGCTCAAGAGACCCAGTACTTC
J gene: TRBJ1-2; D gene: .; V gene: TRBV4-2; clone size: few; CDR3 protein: CASSQDQGYNYGYTF; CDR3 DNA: TGTGCCAGCAGCCAAGATCAGGGCTACAACTATGGCTACACCTTC
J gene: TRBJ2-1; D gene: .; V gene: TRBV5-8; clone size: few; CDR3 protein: CASSSGQFSTYNEQFF; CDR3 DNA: TGTGCCAGCAGCTCTGGACAGTTCTCGACCTACAATGAGCAGTTCTTC
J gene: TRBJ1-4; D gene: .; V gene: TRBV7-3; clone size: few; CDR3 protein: CASSPDREKLFF; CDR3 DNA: TGTGCCAGCAGCCCAGACAGGGAAAAACTGTTTTTT
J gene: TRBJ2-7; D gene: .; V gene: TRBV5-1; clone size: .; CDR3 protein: CASRSFTTYEQYF; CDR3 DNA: TGCGCCAGCAGAAGTTTTACCACCTACGAGCAGTACTTC
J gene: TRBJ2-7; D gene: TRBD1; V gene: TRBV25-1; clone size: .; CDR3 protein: CASSAGDRGLYEQYF; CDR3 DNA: TGTGCCAGCAGTGCCGGGGACAGGGGGCTCTACGAGCAGTACTTC
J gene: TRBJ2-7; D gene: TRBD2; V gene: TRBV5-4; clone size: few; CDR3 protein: CASSQTSGSRYEQYF; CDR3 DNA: TGTGCCAGCAGCCAAACTAGCGGGAGTCGGTACGAGCAGTACTTC
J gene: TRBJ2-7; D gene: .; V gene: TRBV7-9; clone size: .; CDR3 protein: CASSQTSKSSYEQYF; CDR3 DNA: TGCGCCAGCAGCCAGACTAGTAAGAGCTCCTACGAGCAGTACTTC
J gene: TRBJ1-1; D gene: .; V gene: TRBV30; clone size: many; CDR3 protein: CAWSIQGHTEAFF; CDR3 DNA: TGTGCCTGGAGTATACAGGGTCACACTGAAGCTTTCTTT
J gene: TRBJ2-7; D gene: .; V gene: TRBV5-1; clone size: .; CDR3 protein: CASSLDTTAIRSYEQYF; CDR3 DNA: TGCGCCAGCAGCTTGGATACCACAGCGATACGATCCTACGAGCAGTACTTC
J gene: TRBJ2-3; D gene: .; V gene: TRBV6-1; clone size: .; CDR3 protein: CASSSRDDSDTQYF; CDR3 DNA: TGTGCCAGCAGTAGCCGGGACGACTCAGATACGCAGTATTTT
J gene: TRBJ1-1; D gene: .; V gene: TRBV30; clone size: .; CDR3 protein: CAWSKTGVLNTEAFF; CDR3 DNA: TGTGCCTGGAGCAAGACCGGAGTGCTGAACACTGAAGCTTTCTTT
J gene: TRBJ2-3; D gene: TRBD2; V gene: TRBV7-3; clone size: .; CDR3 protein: CASSLTSGRAYTDTQYF; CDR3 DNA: TGTGCCAGCAGCTTAACTAGCGGGAGGGCTTACACAGATACGCAGTATTTT
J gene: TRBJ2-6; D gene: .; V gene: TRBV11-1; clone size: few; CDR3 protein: CASSFRTISKANVLTF; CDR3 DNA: TGTGCCAGCAGCTTTAGGACAATCTCAAAGGCCAACGTCCTGACTTTC
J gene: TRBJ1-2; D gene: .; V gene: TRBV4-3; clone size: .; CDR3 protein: CASSQDYRDNYGYTF; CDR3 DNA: TGCGCCAGCAGCCAAGACTACAGGGATAACTATGGCTACACCTTC
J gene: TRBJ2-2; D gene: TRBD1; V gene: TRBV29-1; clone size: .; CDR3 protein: CSVVQGASGELFF; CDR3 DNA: TGCAGCGTCGTACAGGGGGCTAGCGGGGAGCTGTTTTTT
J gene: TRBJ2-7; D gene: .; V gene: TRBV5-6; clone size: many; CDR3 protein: CASSLHREQYF; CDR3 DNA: TGTGCCAGCAGCCTGCACAGAGAGCAGTACTTC
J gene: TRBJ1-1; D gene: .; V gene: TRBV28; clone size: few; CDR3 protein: CASSLAGGGQAFF; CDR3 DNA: TGTGCCAGCAGTTTAGCGGGCGGAGGGCAGGCTTTCTTT
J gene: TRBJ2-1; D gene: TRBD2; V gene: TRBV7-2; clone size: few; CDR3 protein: CASSSLAGGTYNEQFF; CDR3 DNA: TGTGCCAGCAGCTCCTTAGCGGGGGGGACCTACAATGAGCAGTTCTTC
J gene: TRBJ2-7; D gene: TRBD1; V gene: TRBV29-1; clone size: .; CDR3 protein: CSVLRTGRYEQYF; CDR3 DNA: TGCAGCGTTTTAAGGACAGGCCGTTACGAGCAGTACTTC
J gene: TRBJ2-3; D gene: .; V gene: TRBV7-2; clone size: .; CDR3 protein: CASSAPSGNTDTQYF; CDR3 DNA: TGTGCCAGCAGCGCGCCGAGCGGTAACACAGATACGCAGTATTTT
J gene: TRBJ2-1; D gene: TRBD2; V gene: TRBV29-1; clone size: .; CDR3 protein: CSVEASGNYNEQFF; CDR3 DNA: TGCAGCGTTGAGGCTAGCGGGAACTACAATGAGCAGTTCTTC
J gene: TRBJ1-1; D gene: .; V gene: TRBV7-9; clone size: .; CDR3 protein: CASSSGQGDVAEAFF; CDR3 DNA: TGTGCCAGCAGCTCAGGACAAGGGGATGTCGCTGAAGCTTTCTTT
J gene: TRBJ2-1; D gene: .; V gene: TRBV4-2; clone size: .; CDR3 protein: CASSLRQGPNNEQFF; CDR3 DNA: TGTGCCAGCAGCCTAAGGCAGGGTCCCAACAATGAGCAGTTCTTC
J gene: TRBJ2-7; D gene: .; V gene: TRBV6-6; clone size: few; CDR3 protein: CASSYPKGVEQYF; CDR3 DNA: TGTGCCAGCAGTTACCCGAAAGGGGTCGAGCAGTACTTC
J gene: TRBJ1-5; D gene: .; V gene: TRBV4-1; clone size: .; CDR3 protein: CASSQDEEQPQHF; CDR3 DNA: TGCGCCAGCAGCCAAGATGAGGAACAGCCCCAGCATTTT
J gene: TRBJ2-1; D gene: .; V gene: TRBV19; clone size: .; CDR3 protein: CASRNRDTGQFF; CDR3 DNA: TGTGCCAGTAGGAATAGGGACACCGGGCAGTTCTTC
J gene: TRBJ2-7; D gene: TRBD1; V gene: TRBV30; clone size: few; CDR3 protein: CAWTLGGTGTYEQYF; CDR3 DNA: TGTGCCTGGACCCTAGGTGGGACAGGGACCTACGAGCAGTACTTC
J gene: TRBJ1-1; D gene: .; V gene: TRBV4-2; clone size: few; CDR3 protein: CASSQAPATGNTEAFF; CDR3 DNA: TGTGCCAGCAGCCAAGCGCCGGCGACAGGGAACACTGAAGCTTTCTTT
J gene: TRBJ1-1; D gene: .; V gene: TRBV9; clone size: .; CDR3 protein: CASSRSGNTEAFF; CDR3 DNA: TGTGCCAGCAGCAGGTCCGGGAACACTGAAGCTTTCTTT
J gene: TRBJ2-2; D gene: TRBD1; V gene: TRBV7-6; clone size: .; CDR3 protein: CASSPRGTNTGELFF; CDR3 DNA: TGTGCCAGCAGCCCCAGGGGGACCAACACCGGGGAGCTGTTTTTT
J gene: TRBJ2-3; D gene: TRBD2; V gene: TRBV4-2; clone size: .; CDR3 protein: CASSQDQGGTDYPSFTDTQYF; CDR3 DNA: TGTGCCAGCAGCCAAGATCAGGGAGGGACCGACTACCCATCATTCACAGATACGCAGTATTTT
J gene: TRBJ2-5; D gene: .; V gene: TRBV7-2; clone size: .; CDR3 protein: CASSSPWSETQYF; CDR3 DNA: TGTGCCAGCAGCTCCCCCTGGTCGGAGACCCAGTACTTC
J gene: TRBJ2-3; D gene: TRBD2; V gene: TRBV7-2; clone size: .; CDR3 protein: CASSLKASGLGGTDTQYF; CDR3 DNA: TGTGCCAGCAGCTTAAAGGCTAGCGGGCTCGGGGGCACAGATACGCAGTATTTT
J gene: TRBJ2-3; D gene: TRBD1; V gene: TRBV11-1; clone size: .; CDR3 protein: CASSPGTGHTDTQYF; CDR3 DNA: TGTGCCAGCAGCCCCGGGACAGGGCACACAGATACGCAGTATTTT
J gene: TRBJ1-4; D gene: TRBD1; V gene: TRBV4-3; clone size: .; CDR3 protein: CASSQELTGTGGGKLFF; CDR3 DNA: TGCGCCAGCAGCCAAGAACTCACCGGGACAGGGGGGGGAAAACTGTTTTTT
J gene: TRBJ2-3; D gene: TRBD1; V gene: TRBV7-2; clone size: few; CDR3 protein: CASRPPGQGTDTQYF; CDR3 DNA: TGTGCCAGCAGACCTCCGGGACAGGGGACAGATACGCAGTATTTT
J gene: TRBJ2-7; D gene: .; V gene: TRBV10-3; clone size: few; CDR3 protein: CAISEPGSPTIYEQYF; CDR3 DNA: TGTGCCATCAGTGAGCCAGGGTCCCCTACTATCTACGAGCAGTACTTC
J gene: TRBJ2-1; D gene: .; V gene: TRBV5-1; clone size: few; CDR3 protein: CASSMTVSYNEQFF; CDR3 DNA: TGCGCCAGCAGCATGACAGTTTCCTACAATGAGCAGTTCTTC
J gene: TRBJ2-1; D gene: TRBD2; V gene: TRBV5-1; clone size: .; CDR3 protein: CASSLDPAGGHNEQFF; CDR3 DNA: TGCGCCAGCAGCTTGGATCCAGCGGGGGGCCACAATGAGCAGTTCTTC
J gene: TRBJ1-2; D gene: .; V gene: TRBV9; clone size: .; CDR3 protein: CASSVDQGYGYTF; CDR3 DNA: TGTGCCAGCAGCGTAGACCAGGGGTATGGCTACACCTTC
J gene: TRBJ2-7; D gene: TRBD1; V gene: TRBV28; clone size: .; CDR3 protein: CASTRTGDEQYF; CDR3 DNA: TGTGCCAGCACCCGGACAGGGGACGAGCAGTACTTC
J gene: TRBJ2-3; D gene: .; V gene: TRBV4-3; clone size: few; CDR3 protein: CASSQEFPGGESTDTQYF; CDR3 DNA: TGCGCCAGCAGCCAAGAATTCCCCGGGGGCGAGAGCACAGATACGCAGTATTTT
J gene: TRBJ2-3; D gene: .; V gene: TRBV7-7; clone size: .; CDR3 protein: CASSDPGATQYF; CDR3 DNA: TGTGCCAGCAGCGACCCAGGGGCTACGCAGTATTTT